A single T cell receptor (beta chain) is shown here with its context. Its antigen is undetermined. The sample comes from a study of cytomegalovirus exposure and HLA in healthy donors. Study information: An analysis done earlier identified some 120 million unique TCR beta sequences from approximately 200 million T cells. Points from the study as a whole: The classifier reportedly diagnosed cytomegalovirus status with high sensitivity and specificity. Later on, an analysis tied 15,000 to 20,000 TCR beta sequences to HLA alleles at 0.05 false discovery rate.

13 Jbeta primers and 60 Vbeta primers were used for the PCR. Data came from immunoSEQ multiplex PCR; TCRdb stores just in-frame clones and leaves some out. The repertoire holds more than 95,000 clones, with about 78% as singletons. Sequencing was carried out using PBMCs. This TCR was sampled from a man in his thirties or forties in good health and CMV-seronegative.

Here the CDR3 DNA reads TGTGCCAGCAGCTTAGTCTCTTACACAGATACGCAGTATTTT. Translated, it gives CASSLVSYTDTQYF. The chain combines TRBV7-2 with TRBJ2-3, with D hard to call. CDR3 length: 14 residues. Trimming took 1 base from V and 2 from J, leaving 7 bases between them. Germline loops: CDR1 SGHTA, CDR2 FQGNSA.